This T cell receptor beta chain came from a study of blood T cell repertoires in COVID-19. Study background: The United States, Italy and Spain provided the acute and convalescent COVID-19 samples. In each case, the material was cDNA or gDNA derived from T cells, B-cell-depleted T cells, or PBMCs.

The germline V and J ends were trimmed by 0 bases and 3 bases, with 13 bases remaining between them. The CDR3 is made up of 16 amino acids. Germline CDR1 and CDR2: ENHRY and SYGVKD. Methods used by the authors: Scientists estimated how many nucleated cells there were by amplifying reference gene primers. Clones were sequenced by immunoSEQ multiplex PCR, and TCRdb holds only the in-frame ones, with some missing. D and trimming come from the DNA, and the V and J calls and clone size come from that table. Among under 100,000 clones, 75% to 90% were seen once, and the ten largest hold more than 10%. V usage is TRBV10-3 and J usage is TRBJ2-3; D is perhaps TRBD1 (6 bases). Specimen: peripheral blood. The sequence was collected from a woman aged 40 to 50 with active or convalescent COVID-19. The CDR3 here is CAISESTGGNTDTQYF. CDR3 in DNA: TGTGCCATCAGTGAGTCGACAGGCGGTAATACAGATACGCAGTATTTT.